The 15 T cell receptor beta chains reported below all come from one sample, sequenced in a study of T cell responses to AZD1222 COVID-19 vaccine. Sequenced by immunoSEQ multiplex PCR; TCRdb stores in-frame clones only, minus some. Of 130,000 to 150,000 clones in the sample, approximately 85% were seen once. The material was peripheral blood, obtained on day 0 of MenACWY control vaccination. These receptors were obtained from an adult in good health.

The V call is TRBV5-1, the J call TRBJ2-6; tentatively, D is TRBD1 or TRBD2 (5 bases each). This CDR3 spans 16 amino acids. CDR1 and CDR2 (germline): SGHRS, YFSETQ. Trimming left V 4 bases short and J 0 bases short, with 11 bases between. CDR3 DNA: TGCGCCAGCAGCCCACCGGGGCTCTCTGGGGCCAACGTCCTGACTTTC. Residues: CASSPPGLSGANVLTF.

The sample holds one count of this clone. V and J are TRBV19 and TRBJ2-1, with D possibly being TRBD2 (6 bases). Germline CDR1 reads LNHDA; CDR2 reads SQIVND (reference sequence). The CDR3 covers 13 residues. The V end lost 7 bases, the J end lost 4 bases, and 11 bases lay between the germline ends. CDR3 sequence (DNA): TGTGCCAGTACCTCGGGACTGTACAATGAGCAGTTCTTC. Its protein product is CASTSGLYNEQFF.

The CDR3 nucleotides read TGTGCCAGTAGTCGTGTGGGAAGGAATATTAATGAAAAACTGTTTTTT. It specifies CASSRVGRNINEKLFF. J is TRBJ1-4 and V is TRBV19; D call uncertain. The germline V gene has CDR1 LNHDA and CDR2 SQIVND (reference sequence). This CDR3 contains 16 residues. Trimming pared 5 bases from V and 4 bases from J, leaving 17 bases between.

The chain has TRBV5-1 and TRBJ1-2; a weak D match, TRBD1 (5 bases). The ends were cut back, 4 bases at V and 4 bases at J, with 11 bases in the middle. CDR3 size: 13 residues. Germline V gene data show CDR1 as SGHRS and CDR2 as YFSETQ. This CDR3 is CASSPGGFYGYTF. The DNA of the CDR3 is TGCGCCAGCAGCCCTGGGGGGTTCTATGGCTACACCTTC.

V usage is TRBV5-1 and J usage is TRBJ2-1; D ambiguous. The V end was cut by 4 bases, the J end by 0 bases, with 11 bases between. CDR3 length equals 15 residues. Germline V CDR1 and CDR2: SGHRS, YFSETQ. The DNA of the CDR3 is TGCGCCAGCAGCGCGACGGTCAGCTCCTACAATGAGCAGTTCTTC. Translation gives CASSATVSSYNEQFF.

V gene TRBV15 combines with J gene TRBJ2-6; possibly TRBD2 for D (6 bases). V dropped 1 base and J dropped 0 bases, with 13 bases sitting between them. Germline V gene sequence: CDR1 LNHNV, CDR2 YYDKDF (reference sequence). The CDR3 is 18 amino acids. Here the CDR3 reads CATSRGGDSSSGANVLTF. The CDR3 DNA follows: TGTGCCACCAGCAGAGGGGGGGATTCCTCCTCTGGGGCCAACGTCCTGACTTTC.

This chain connects TRBV9 to TRBJ2-5; 10 bases line up with TRBD2. V was clipped by 4 bases and J by 9 bases; unmatched bases: 18. This CDR3 has 17 amino acids. CDR1 is SGDLS and CDR2 is YYNGEE in the germline V gene. The chain's CDR3 is CASSKDPGSGGLGPQYF. The CDR3 DNA sequence: TGTGCCAGCAGCAAAGATCCAGGTAGCGGGGGGCTCGGTCCCCAGTACTTC.

The V and J genes are TRBV7-8 and TRBJ1-3; D is ambiguous. Germline loops: CDR1 SGHVS, CDR2 FQNEAQ. This CDR3 is built from 16 residues. Trimming removed 1 base at V and 0 bases at J, with 10 bases between. The CDR3 spells CASSLVRAFSGNTIYF. Here the CDR3 DNA reads TGTGCCAGCAGCTTAGTAAGAGCTTTCTCTGGAAACACCATATATTTT.

The chain recombines TRBV27 with TRBJ2-7, with 9 bases matching TRBD1. The CDR3 runs 15 residues. The ends lost 3 bases at V and 5 bases at J; junction bases unmatched: 8. Germline V gene sequence: CDR1 MNHEY, CDR2 SMNVEV (reference sequence). The CDR3 DNA follows: TGTGCCAGCAGTTTTGTTGGGACAGGGCGGAACGAGCAGTACTTC. Translation: CASSFVGTGRNEQYF.

This clone was detected once. The chain is built from TRBV19 and TRBJ1-1; D not certain. The CDR3 has 15 residues. Germline V gene lookup returns CDR1 LNHDA and CDR2 SQIVND (reference sequence). V lost 5 bases and J 0 bases, leaving 13 bases between the germline ends. The CDR3 nucleotides read TGTGCCAGTAGTGGCGATACAGTATTGAACACTGAAGCTTTCTTT. Translated: CASSGDTVLNTEAFF.

This clone was seen a handful of times. The chain combines TRBV4-1 with TRBJ2-2; perhaps D is TRBD1 or TRBD2 (5 bases each). Germline assignment: CDR1 MGHRA and CDR2 YSYEKL. V lost 5 bases, J lost 4 bases, and 17 bases lay in between. The CDR3 sequence is 16 residues long. As DNA, the CDR3 is TGCGCCAGCAGCTCCCCTAATGGGGGAATCACCGGGGAGCTGTTTTTT. This gives the protein CASSSPNGGITGELFF.

The gene calls are TRBV3-1 (or the pseudogene TRBV3-2) and TRBJ2-2; D gene uncertain. Germline-derived CDR1 and CDR2 are LGHDT and YNNKEL (reference sequence). The CDR3 is 14 residues long. V was shortened by 5 bases and J by 5 bases, with 12 bases between the two germline ends. As DNA, the CDR3 is TGTGCCAGCAGCGGACCGCTAAGGACCGGGGAGCTGTTTTTT. Its translation is CASSGPLRTGELFF.

The chain joins TRBV7-8 to TRBJ1-1; TRBD1 matches 8 bases. The CDR3 has 13 residues. Germline CDR1 is SGHVS and CDR2 is FQNEAQ. After removal of 4 bases from V and 7 bases from J, the junction contained 5 bases not matched to a gene. The DNA for the CDR3 is TGTGCCAGCAGCTCGACTGGGACAGGTGAAGCTTTCTTT. Amino acids: CASSSTGTGEAFF.

V usage is TRBV11-1 and J usage is TRBJ2-7, with D unclear. V lost 8 bases, J lost 0 bases, and 8 bases lay in between. CDR1 is SGHAT, CDR2 FQDESV, per germline (reference sequence). CDR3 length: 12 amino acids. In nucleotides, the CDR3 is TGTGCCAGCTCCCCCTTCTCCTACGAGCAGTACTTC. Its translation is CASSPFSYEQYF.

In the case of this clone: The same CDR3 also results from other DNA sequences found in this sample. The chain couples TRBV24-1 to TRBJ1-3; D gene ambiguous. The V gene lost 1 base and the J gene lost 4 bases, with 4 bases spanning the gap. CDR3 length: 13 amino acids. Germline values: CDR1 KGHDR, CDR2 SFDVKD. The chain's CDR3 is CATSDLSGNTIYF. CDR3 DNA sequence: TGTGCCACCAGTGATTTAAGCGGAAACACCATATATTTT.